Listed below are T cell receptor beta chains from one sample, sequenced in a study of beta chain features in type 1 diabetes. Some clones are missing from TCRdb's copy, which holds only in-frame ones; the method was immunoSEQ multiplex PCR. The table has 810,000 or so clones, about a sixth seen once. The sample was naive CD4+ T cells from blood. The receptor set was obtained from a woman aged 18-29 years in good health. The CDR3 runs from the conserved cysteine through the conserved F or W. For some rows the clone size is stated as once, few or many, or as a class when expanded; others skip it.

TRBJ1-1,-,15,TRBV7-9,CASSQTGGTGTEAFF
TRBJ2-2,few,14,TRBV5-4,CASSRQGRTGELFF
TRBJ2-1,-,17,TRBV7-2,CASSLDLRSSTYNEQFF
TRBJ2-5,few,16,TRBV6-6,CASSYPRAGRQETQYF
TRBJ2-2,-,15,TRBV28,CASRPPDRGLGELFF
TRBJ1-4,-,14,TRBV25-1,CADPTTGLGEKLFF
TRBJ2-7,few,13,TRBV7-2,CASSLAPGDEQYF
TRBJ2-7,-,14,TRBV7-9,CASSRAMTFYEQYF
TRBJ2-3,-,19,TRBV9,CASSVVKGNLGIRTDTQYF
TRBJ2-4,few,13,TRBV29-1,CSVPGTSQNIQYF
TRBJ1-2,-,13,TRBV5-4,CASSLEANYGYTF
TRBJ2-5,-,16,TRBV7-2,CASSLMMSGTLKTQYF
TRBJ2-1,few,17,TRBV28,CASTNHGAGGPYNEQFF